This T cell receptor (beta chain) was sequenced during a study of vaccination effects on CD4 cells after COVID-19. Sequenced by immunoSEQ multiplex PCR; TCRdb stores in-frame clones only, minus some. The sample records approximately 70,000 clones, about 86% being singletons. Whole-study findings and limits: The vaccine-induced clones of healthy vaccinees included only 1 of 255 that cross-reacted with common cold coronaviruses. Substantial clonal contraction characterized both infection- and vaccine-induced clones late after vaccination.

ViraFEST used viral peptide pools to expand antigen-specific CD4+ T cells before sequencing. Researchers isolated CD4+ T cells once about eleven days of culture had elapsed. Two doses of BNT162b2 or mRNA-1273 vaccine were administered to participants. Vaccinated recipients, who were negative for nucleocapsid antibodies, had no history of SARS-CoV-2 infection. Supplemented with about 9.9 IU/ml IL-2 and about 10 ug/ml peptides, some 2 million PBMC per well were kept in culture. As regards this clone: Its antigen is as yet unknown.

With 1 base removed from V and 4 bases from J, the gap between germline ends came to 8 bases. The V gene's germline CDR1 is MNHNS and CDR2 SASEGT. CDR3 length equals 15 residues. This TCR was sampled from a human donor who received a COVID-19 vaccine. The V and J genes are TRBV6-1 and TRBJ2-6; D gene ambiguous. The sample here was CD4+ T cells from PBMCs cultured with HCoV-229E spike peptides, taken after COVID-19 vaccination. CDR3 DNA: TGTGCCAGCAGTGAAGTAATGGCGGGGGCCAACGTCCTGACTTTC. Its protein is CASSEVMAGANVLTF.